The present entry profiles one T cell receptor beta chain with its context. The data stem from a study of blood T cell repertoires in COVID-19. Background on the study: The United States, Italy and Spain provided the acute and convalescent COVID-19 samples. The cDNA or gDNA used as material had been derived from T cells, B-cell-depleted T cells, or PBMCs.

Germline V gene data show CDR1 as MNHEY and CDR2 as SVGEGT. The CDR3 extends over 13 amino acids. V shed 2 bases and J shed 0 bases, with 5 bases lying between them. Sequencing used immunoSEQ multiplex PCR; TCRdb keeps in-frame clones, though not all of them. The sample records around 200,000 clones, 80% to 90% being singletons. The source material was peripheral blood. The source of this sequence is a man in his fifties or sixties with active or convalescent COVID-19. J is TRBJ2-7 and V is TRBV6-2 or TRBV6-3; D remains ambiguous. The CDR3 loop is CASSYSHSYEQYF. The CDR3 DNA reads as TGTGCCAGCAGTTACAGCCACTCCTACGAGCAGTACTTC.